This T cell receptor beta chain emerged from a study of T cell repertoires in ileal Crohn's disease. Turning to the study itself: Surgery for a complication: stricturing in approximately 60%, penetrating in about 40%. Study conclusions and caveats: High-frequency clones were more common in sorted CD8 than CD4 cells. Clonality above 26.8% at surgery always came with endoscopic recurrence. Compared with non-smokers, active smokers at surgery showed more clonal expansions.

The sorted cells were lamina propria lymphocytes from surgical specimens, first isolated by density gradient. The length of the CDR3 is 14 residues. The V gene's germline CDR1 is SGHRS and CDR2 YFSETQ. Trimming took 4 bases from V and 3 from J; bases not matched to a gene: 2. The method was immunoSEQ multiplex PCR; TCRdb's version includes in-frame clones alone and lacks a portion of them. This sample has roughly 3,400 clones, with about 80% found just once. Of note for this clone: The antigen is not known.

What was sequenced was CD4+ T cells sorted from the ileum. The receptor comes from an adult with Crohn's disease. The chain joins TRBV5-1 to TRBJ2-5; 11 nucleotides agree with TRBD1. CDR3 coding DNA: TGCGCCAGCAGCCTGGGACAGGGGGAAGAGACCCAGTACTTC. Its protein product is CASSLGQGEETQYF.